This is a list of T cell receptor beta chains from one sample in a study of blood T cell repertoires in COVID-19. Assay used: immunoSEQ multiplex PCR; TCRdb lists only in-frame clones, some missing. The data hold roughly 150,000 clones, with about 89% observed a single time. Source material: peripheral blood. The receptors here all came from a man older than 75 with acute or convalescent COVID-19. The CDR3 runs from the conserved cysteine through the conserved F or W. The D gene is left open where the match is weak. For some rows the clone size is stated as once, few or many, or as a class when expanded; others skip it.

J | V | D | size | DNA | CDR3
TRBJ2-1 | TRBV19 | TRBD2 | . | TGTGCCAGTAGTATAAGAAGCGGGATGGGCAATGAGCAGTTCTTC | CASSIRSGMGNEQFF
TRBJ2-1 | TRBV5-1 | TRBD1 | few | TGCGCCAGCAGCTTGGATGGACAGGGCTTAAGTGAGCAGTTCTTC | CASSLDGQGLSEQFF
TRBJ2-3 | TRBV29-1 | . | . | TGCAGCGTTTTACAGGTTGGAGTTCCAGATACGCAGTATTTT | CSVLQVGVPDTQYF
TRBJ1-4 | TRBV30 | TRBD1 | . | TGTGCCTGGAGTGCGACAGGGATGAGGGAAAAACTGTTTTTT | CAWSATGMREKLFF
TRBJ2-7 | TRBV6-4 | . | many | TGTGCCAGCAGTGACGTCCCACCGGACGAGCAGTACTTC | CASSDVPPDEQYF
TRBJ1-1 | TRBV15 | TRBD1 | . | TGTGCCACCAGCAAACGGGACAGGGCGAACACTGAAGCTTTCTTT | CATSKRDRANTEAFF
TRBJ1-1 | TRBV5-1 | . | . | TGCGCCAGCAGCGGATCACAGGCGCCGAAGACTGAAGCTTTCTTT | CASSGSQAPKTEAFF
TRBJ2-5 | TRBV7-2 | TRBD1 | . | TGTGCCAGCAGCTTAACCGGACAGGGGTACGAGACCCAGTACTTC | CASSLTGQGYETQYF
TRBJ2-5 | TRBV5-6 | TRBD1 | . | TGTGCCAGCAGCCTCACAGGGGGCGCAAGGGGGGAGACCCAGTACTTC | CASSLTGGARGETQYF
TRBJ2-1 | TRBV28 | TRBD1 | . | TGTGCCAGCAGTAAACAGGGGGCAAATGAGCAGTTCTTC | CASSKQGANEQFF
TRBJ2-5 | TRBV5-6 | TRBD2 | few | TGTGCCAGCAGCTTGGGACTAGCCAGAGAGACCCAGTACTTC | CASSLGLARETQYF
TRBJ2-7 | TRBV28 | TRBD1 | . | TGTGCCAGCAGTTTAGGGACAGGGGGGTCCTACGAGCAGTACTTC | CASSLGTGGSYEQYF
TRBJ1-1 | TRBV2 | . | . | TGTGCCAGCAGTGAGGCAGGAATTAACACTGAAGCTTTCTTT | CASSEAGINTEAFF
TRBJ2-2 | TRBV21-1 | . | . | TGTGCCAGCAGCCTCCCGGGGGGGGCGCGGACCGGGGAGCTGTTTTTT | CASSLPGGARTGELFF
TRBJ1-6 | TRBV19 | . | . | TGTGCCAGTAGGACAGGTTCCCTTCGGTCACCCCTCCACTTT | CASRTGSLRSPLHF
TRBJ1-2 | TRBV7-9 | TRBD1 | . | TGTGCCAGCAACGACAGGGAAGGGGTCTATGGCTACACCTTC | CASNDREGVYGYTF
TRBJ2-5 | TRBV9 | . | . | TGTGCCAGCAGCATAGGGCCAACCAACCAAGAGACCCAGTACTTC | CASSIGPTNQETQYF
TRBJ2-5 | TRBV11-1 | . | . | TGTGCCAGCAGCTCGGGTAGGGGGCAAGAGACCCAGTACTTC | CASSSGRGQETQYF
TRBJ1-5 | TRBV27 | . | . | TGTGCCAGCAGTCCGATGATTCGGGAGCCCCAGCATTTT | CASSPMIREPQHF
TRBJ2-7 | TRBV30 | . | . | TGTGCCTGGAGTCCTACAAGGCAGGGGTTGGGGGAGCAGTACTTC | CAWSPTRQGLGEQYF
TRBJ2-3 | TRBV13 | TRBD2 | once | TGTGCCAGCAGCTTATCGTCTAGCGGGCTAAATACGCAGTATTTT | CASSLSSSGLNTQYF
TRBJ2-7 | TRBV5-1 | TRBD1 | few | TGCGCCAGCAGCTTGGCGACAGGGTTCTACGAGCAGTACTTC | CASSLATGFYEQYF
TRBJ2-1 | TRBV7-8 | TRBD2 | . | TGTGCCAGCAGCCAGACTAGCGGGAGGGGCTACAATGAGCAGTTCTTC | CASSQTSGRGYNEQFF
TRBJ2-7 | TRBV19 | TRBD1 | . | TGTGCCAGTAGTAACAGGGGGTTGGGCGAGCAGTACTTC | CASSNRGLGEQYF
TRBJ1-5 | TRBV14 | TRBD1 | . | TGTGCCAGCAGCCAAGGGGCAGGGGGGAATCAGCCCCAGCATTTT | CASSQGAGGNQPQHF
TRBJ1-6 | TRBV6-2/TRBV6-3 | . | . | TGTGCCAGCAGTGCGAGGCTTGGGGGAGGCTCCTATAATTCACCCCTCCACTTT | CASSARLGGGSYNSPLHF
TRBJ2-7 | TRBV20-1 | . | . | TGCAGTGCTAGAGACGCCCTAGAGCAGTACTTC | CSARDALEQYF
TRBJ1-3 | TRBV7-9 | . | . | TGTGCCAGCAGCCCTCCGCCGCGACTTGGAAACACCATATATTTT | CASSPPPRLGNTIYF
TRBJ2-1 | TRBV11-2 | TRBD2 | . | TGTGCCAGCAGCACCGGGACTAGCGGGGTACGGCAGTTCTTC | CASSTGTSGVRQFF
TRBJ2-2 | TRBV18 | TRBD1 | . | TGTGCCAGCTCACCACGGACAGGAGAGAACACCGGGGAGCTGTTTTTT | CASSPRTGENTGELFF
TRBJ1-1 | TRBV5-1 | . | . | TGCGCCAGCAGCTTGGGGAGGGAGAACACTGAAGCTTTCTTT | CASSLGRENTEAFF
TRBJ1-6 | TRBV18 | . | . | TGTGCCAGCTCACTCGTTCGCTCCTATAATTCACCCCTCCACTTT | CASSLVRSYNSPLHF
TRBJ1-5 | TRBV18 | . | . | TGTGCCAGCGGGTCCGCAGGGGTGGGCCAGCCCCAGCATTTT | CASGSAGVGQPQHF